The 27 T cell receptor beta chains below were found in one sample sequenced in a study of T cells in Graves' hyperthyroidism and ophthalmopathy. Researchers amplified the TCR beta CDR3 regions from RNA transcripts. Carried out on the TCR CDR3, a first-round RT-PCR used the HTBI primer set. TCRdb called the multiplex PCR reads again in MiXCR, with one record for every CDR3 protein. Of 250,000 to 300,000 distinct CDR3 sequences detected, approximately 15% appear once; the ten largest clones hold 7% to 9%. Material: blood. Every receptor here comes from a middle-aged woman with Graves' hyperthyroidism.

The gene calls are TRBV29-1 and TRBJ2-3; D is possibly TRBD2 (5 bases). This CDR3 region has 15 residues. The V end lost 3 bases, the J end lost 0 bases, and 13 bases lay between the germline ends. Germline CDR1 and CDR2: SQVTM and ANQGSEA. The CDR3 DNA reads as TGCAGCGTTGAGATCAGTGGGAGTAGCACAGATACGCAGTATTTT. It codes for CSVEISGSSTDTQYF.

This clonotype was counted many times. This chain uses TRBV28 with TRBJ1-5; D is ambiguous. The germline CDR1 and CDR2 sequences are MDHEN and SYDVKM. This CDR3 comprises 14 residues. V dropped 2 bases and J dropped 4 bases, with 9 bases sitting between them. The CDR3 nucleotides read TGTGCCAGCAGTTTACGTCCAATAAATCAGCCCCAGCATTTT. The encoded protein is CASSLRPINQPQHF.

V is TRBV6-2 or TRBV6-3 and J is TRBJ2-1; D not resolved. The CDR3 sequence is 13 residues long. V dropped 7 bases and J dropped 7 bases, with 14 bases sitting between them. Germline assignment: CDR1 MNHEY and CDR2 SVGEGT. The CDR3 sequence is CASNNPRGNEQFF. CDR3 sequence (DNA): TGTGCCAGCAATAACCCCCGAGGTAATGAGCAGTTCTTC.

This chain links TRBV4-1 with TRBJ2-2; D may be TRBD2 (6 bases). Per the germline V gene, CDR1 is MGHRA and CDR2 is YSYEKL. Trimming pared 0 bases from V and 7 bases from J, leaving 12 bases between. The CDR3 runs to 15 residues. The CDR3 nucleotides read TGCGCCAGCAGCCAAGATTCGCTAGCGATCGGGGAGCTGTTTTTT. Protein product: CASSQDSLAIGELFF.

This clonotype was counted at least ten times. This chain uses TRBV2 with TRBJ2-5; D is unclear. The CDR3 has 13 amino acids. V was clipped by 1 base and J by 2 bases, with 5 bases between them. Germline CDR1 and CDR2: SNHLY and FYNNEI. CDR3 protein: CASSEVRQETQYF. In DNA, the CDR3 is TGTGCCAGCAGTGAAGTGCGACAAGAGACCCAGTACTTC.

This clonotype appeared many times. The chain is built from TRBV2 and TRBJ2-3; 7 nucleotides line up with TRBD2. The CDR3 is 15 amino acids. The V segment lost 2 bases and the J segment 1 base; nucleotides outside the gene matches: 3. The germline gives CDR1 SNHLY, CDR2 FYNNEI. CDR3 loop: CASSEREARTDTQYF. In DNA form, the CDR3 reads TGTGCCAGCAGTGAACGGGAGGCCCGCACAGATACGCAGTATTTT.

This clonotype was counted many times. CDR3 amino acids: CASSLDGGGGHYEQYF. In DNA, the CDR3 is TGTGCCAGCAGCTTAGATGGCGGGGGCGGCCACTACGAGCAGTACTTC. The V and J genes are TRBV7-6 and TRBJ2-7, with D perhaps matching TRBD2 (7 bases). The germline V and J ends were trimmed by 1 base and 3 bases, with 16 bases remaining between them. CDR1 is SGHVS, CDR2 FNYEAQ, per germline. The CDR3 runs 16 residues.

This clonotype was counted many times. The CDR3 protein is CASQTGLSIGEQYF. In DNA form, the CDR3 reads TGTGCCTCCCAGACAGGGCTCTCCATTGGGGAGCAGTACTTC. This chain connects TRBV2 to TRBJ2-7; the match to TRBD1 covers 7 bases. Per germline, CDR1 SNHLY and CDR2 FYNNEI. V lost 11 bases and J lost 7; bases outside the gene matches: 17. This CDR3 spans 14 amino acids.

This clonotype was counted many times. V usage is TRBV10-3 and J usage is TRBJ2-7; no clear D gene. CDR3 length equals 14 residues. V was shortened by 3 bases and J by 0 bases, with 9 bases between the two germline ends. The germline V gene encodes CDR1 ENHRY and CDR2 SYGVKD. The CDR3 spells CAISEGGPSYEQYF. CDR3 bases: TGTGCCATCAGTGAAGGCGGACCCTCCTACGAGCAGTACTTC.

This clonotype has ten or more counts. In DNA, the CDR3 is TGCGCCAGCAGGCTAGCGGTCCAAGGGGCAGATACGCAGTATTTT. This gives the protein CASRLAVQGADTQYF. The chain has TRBV5-1 and TRBJ2-3; 7 nucleotides match TRBD2. Germline V gives CDR1 SGHRS, CDR2 YFSETQ. The CDR3 runs to 15 residues. With V trimmed by 5 bases and J by 4 bases, 10 bases remained unmatched. The full variable domain, in which reference TRBV5-1 and TRBJ2-3 provide the parts outside the CDR3, is KAGVTQTPRYLIKTRGQQVTLSCSPISGHRSVSWYQQTPGQGLQFLFEYFSETQRNKGNFPGRFSGRQFSNSRSEMNVSTLELGDSALYLCASRLAVQGADTQYFGPGTRLTVL.

This clonotype was counted at least ten times. V is TRBV6-1 and J is TRBJ1-5; D ambiguous. The V gene's germline CDR1 is MNHNS and CDR2 SASEGT. V gave up 6 bases and J gave up 4 bases, with 13 bases separating them. The CDR3 runs to 14 residues. CDR3 DNA: TGTGCCAGCAGGGAGGTCTTAAGAAATCAGCCCCAGCATTTT. This codes for CASREVLRNQPQHF.

This clonotype has ten or more counts. The V call is TRBV12-3 or TRBV12-4, the J call TRBJ1-1; D not certain. Deletions cut 5 bases from V and 1 base from J, with 11 bases between. The CDR3 consists of 14 residues. This CDR3 is CASSPRGQNTEAFF. In DNA form, the CDR3 reads TGTGCCAGCAGTCCTAGAGGCCAGAACACTGAAGCTTTCTTT.

This clonotype appeared many times. This chain connects TRBV24-1 to TRBJ2-3; 8 nucleotides align to TRBD2. There are 15 residues in the CDR3. V lost 5 bases and J lost 4; bases outside the gene matches: 7. CDR1 KGHDR and CDR2 SFDVKD come from the germline V gene. This CDR3 reads CATSGAGEMADTQYF. The CDR3 nucleotides read TGTGCCACCAGTGGAGCGGGAGAGATGGCAGATACGCAGTATTTT.

This clonotype was detected many times. The chain combines TRBV20-1 with TRBJ2-1; 9 positions match TRBD1. Germline trimming cut 5 bases from V and 4 bases from J; bases unmatched to any gene: 6. The germline V gene has CDR1 DFQATT and CDR2 SNEGSKA (reference sequence). The CDR3 runs 14 residues. The CDR3 protein is CSAAGTGIYNEQFF. CDR3 coding DNA: TGCAGTGCTGCCGGGACAGGGATTTACAATGAGCAGTTCTTC.

This clonotype was recorded at least ten times. This chain links TRBV20-1 with TRBJ1-6, with TRBD1 as a possible D gene (6 bases). Germline V lookup: CDR1 DFQATT, CDR2 SNEGSKA (reference sequence). The CDR3 consists of 16 residues. Trimming stripped 0 bases from V and 8 bases from J, with 17 bases between. CDR3: CSARDRTVVLDSPLHF. CDR3 nucleotides: TGCAGTGCTAGAGACCGGACAGTTGTTTTGGATTCACCCCTCCACTTT.

This clonotype was observed at least ten times. V and J are TRBV6-1 and TRBJ1-1, with D maybe TRBD1 (6 bases). The CDR3 runs 14 residues. Trimming left V 4 bases short and J 3 bases short, with 12 bases between. Per germline, CDR1 MNHNS and CDR2 SASEGT. CDR3 sequence (DNA): TGTGCCAGCAGTGGGAAGGGGGGAGACACTGAAGCTTTCTTT. Translated: CASSGKGGDTEAFF.

The V gene is TRBV6-2 or TRBV6-3, the J gene TRBJ2-5; 12 bases align to TRBD2. The CDR3 has 16 amino acids. Trimming removed 5 bases from V and 5 bases from J; junction bases left unmatched: 9. Germline V gene data show CDR1 as MNHEY and CDR2 as SVGEGT. The CDR3 DNA reads TGTGCCAGCAGTCTCCGACTAGCGGGAGACATTGAGACCCAGTACTTC. It codes for CASSLRLAGDIETQYF.

This clonotype was seen repeatedly, ten times or more. The chain carries TRBV20-1 and TRBJ2-4, with TRBD1 matching over 9 bases. The CDR3 is made up of 13 amino acids. The V gene end was trimmed by 6 bases and the J gene end by 7 bases; junction bases not matched to a gene: 7. Per germline, CDR1 DFQATT and CDR2 SNEGSKA (reference sequence). The CDR3 here is CSASGTGTNIQYF. The CDR3 DNA follows: TGCAGTGCATCCGGGACAGGGACGAACATTCAGTACTTC.

This clonotype turned up a few times. CDR3 residues: CASSHAHFRAEGWYGYTF. CDR3 DNA sequence: TGTGCCAGCAGCCACGCACATTTCCGGGCCGAAGGATGGTATGGCTACACCTTC. The chain recombines TRBV4-2 with TRBJ1-2; D is unclear. Trimming left V 3 bases short and J 5 bases short, with 25 bases between. The CDR3 spans 18 residues. CDR1 is LGHNA and CDR2 is YNFKEQ in the germline V gene.

This clonotype was detected a few times. CDR3 nucleotides: TGTGCCAGCAGCCAAGATAAGGCTACAGCGGATCAGCCCCAGCATTTT. It translates to CASSQDKATADQPQHF. This rearrangement joins TRBV14 to TRBJ1-5, with D unclear. The germline V gene has CDR1 SGHDN and CDR2 FVKESK. The CDR3 covers 16 residues. The V end lost 0 bases, the J end lost 5 bases, and 14 bases lay between the germline ends.

There are many counts of this clonotype. This chain connects TRBV11-3 to TRBJ1-5; 8 nucleotides align to TRBD1. Trimming at V came to 5 bases and at J to 6 bases, leaving 3 bases not matched to a gene. The V gene's germline CDR1 is SGHNT and CDR2 YENEEA. The CDR3 contains 13 residues. CDR3 region: CASSIDRGQPQHF. In nucleotides, the CDR3 is TGTGCCAGCAGCATTGACAGGGGTCAGCCCCAGCATTTT. Supplemented by reference TRBV11-3 and TRBJ1-5, the full variable domain reads EAGVVQSPRYKIIEKKQPVAFWCNPISGHNTLYWYLQNLGQGPELLIRYENEEAVDDSQLPKDRFSAERLKGVDSTLKIQPAELGDSAVYLCASSIDRGQPQHFGDGTRLSIL.

The V call is TRBV12-3 or TRBV12-4, the J call TRBJ2-1; 14 bases are shared with TRBD2. V shed 4 bases and J 8 bases; nucleotides not matched to a gene: 13. This CDR3 has 18 amino acids. Written as DNA, the CDR3 is TGTGCCAGCAGTTCTAGGGGAGGGACTAGCGGGAGACCCGATGAGCAGTTCTTC. It is translated as CASSSRGGTSGRPDEQFF.

V and J are TRBV10-3 and TRBJ2-3; 8 nucleotides agree with TRBD2. CDR3 size: 14 residues. Trimming cost V 7 bases and J 4 bases; bases outside gene matches: 7. Germline CDR1 reads ENHRY; CDR2 reads SYGVKD. CDR3: CAITPSGSADTQYF. CDR3 bases: TGTGCCATCACTCCCAGCGGGAGTGCAGATACGCAGTATTTT.

This clonotype was seen ten or more times. The chain has TRBV28 and TRBJ2-5; TRBD1 matches 7 bases. Germline trimming cut 6 bases from V and 4 bases from J; bases unmatched to any gene: 8. Per the germline V gene, CDR1 is MDHEN and CDR2 is SYDVKM. The CDR3 sequence is 14 residues long. CDR3 residues: CASRPSGTAETQYF. The CDR3, as DNA: TGTGCCAGCAGACCTTCCGGGACAGCAGAGACCCAGTACTTC.

This clonotype has ten or more counts. This chain joins TRBV5-5 and TRBJ2-5; D uncertain. V lost 0 bases and J lost 2, with 5 bases in between. Per the germline V gene, CDR1 is SGHKS and CDR2 is YYEKEE (reference sequence). The CDR3 sequence is 13 residues long. CDR3 bases: TGTGCCAGCAGCTTGGGACTGCAAGAGACCCAGTACTTC. This encodes CASSLGLQETQYF.

This clonotype was counted ten times or more. This rearrangement joins TRBV15 to TRBJ2-1; perhaps TRBD2 as D (6 bases). The CDR3 covers 14 residues. Deletions cut 7 bases from V and 2 bases from J, with 12 bases between. Germline CDR1 LNHNV, CDR2 YYDKDF (reference sequence). CDR3 sequence: CATMRGGTYNEQFF. CDR3 bases: TGTGCCACCATGAGGGGCGGGACCTACAATGAGCAGTTCTTC.

J is TRBJ2-3 and V is TRBV6-2 or TRBV6-3; unclear D gene. CDR3 length: 14 amino acids. Germline V gene lookup returns CDR1 MNHEY and CDR2 SVGEGT. V lost 6 bases and J lost 1, with 11 bases in between. In nucleotides, the CDR3 is TGTGCCAGCAGCCAACTACTACGCACAGATACGCAGTATTTT. As protein: CASSQLLRTDTQYF.